This T cell receptor beta chain derives from a study of blood T cell repertoires in COVID-19. The V segment lost 3 bases and the J segment 5 bases; nucleotides outside the gene matches: 7. This CDR3 spans 14 amino acids. CDR1 is SGHRS, CDR2 YFSETQ, per germline. Repertoires were generated with immunoSEQ multiplex PCR, while TCRdb's copy carries only in-frame clones and drops some. Of hundreds of thousands of clones in the sample, about four fifths were seen once. The receptor was isolated from a woman of 80 years or more with acute or convalescent COVID-19. This rearrangement joins TRBV5-1 to TRBJ2-7; 8 bases are a match to TRBD1. Sequences were obtained from peripheral blood. CDR3 nucleotide sequence: TGCGCCAGCAGCTCAGGGGGACAGGCGAACGAGCAGTACTTC. It encodes CASSSGGQANEQYF.